Sequencing of this TCR beta chain was carried out in a study of blood T cell repertoires in COVID-19. Background on the study: From the United States, Italy and Spain came samples of acute and convalescent COVID-19. T cells, B-cell-depleted T cells, or PBMCs supplied cDNA or gDNA.

Per the study methods: Reference gene primers were amplified, and this amplification served to estimate nucleated cell counts. Sequencing used immunoSEQ multiplex PCR; TCRdb keeps in-frame clones, though not all of them. The V and J calls and clone size were taken over from that table, and D and trimming were inferred from the DNA. The table lists roughly 250,000 clones, roughly 90% of them singletons. CDR1 and CDR2 (germline): LGHNA, YNFKEQ. The CDR3 extends over 14 amino acids. V was pared by 3 bases and J by 3 bases, with 1 base of the junction left unmatched. This clonotype was sampled from a woman in her thirties with acute or convalescent COVID-19. The sequencing sample was made of peripheral blood. V is TRBV4-2 and J is TRBJ1-2, with 10 positions matching TRBD1. CDR3 DNA: TGTGCCAGCAGCCAGACAGGGGGCTACTATGGCTACACCTTC. Translating it yields CASSQTGGYYGYTF.